This is a list of T cell receptor beta chains from one sample in a study of shared clonotypes between healthy human individuals. The repertoire was sequenced with immunoSEQ multiplex PCR; TCRdb's copy has only in-frame clones and lacks some. The data hold some 2,100,000 clones, with more than 85% observed a single time. The specimen sequenced was naive CD8+ T cells from PBMCs. The receptors come from a man between 18 and 35 years old in good health. Some clones in this sample may be carry-over from other donors' samples. The CDR3 runs from the conserved cysteine through the conserved F or W. A D gene is named only where the DNA matches it firmly. Not all rows give a size; the values are once, few, many and, for expanded clones, a class.

TRBJ1-2,TRBV7-2,NA,NA,TGTGCCAGCAGCTTTCCCCGCGAGGGTTCCGGGTATGGCTACACCTTC,CASSFPREGSGYGYTF
TRBJ2-2,TRBV4-1,NA,NA,TGCGCCAGCAGCCGACCCGGGACTCTCAGCACCGGGGAGCTGTTTTTT,CASSRPGTLSTGELFF
TRBJ2-5,TRBV25-1,once,TRBD1,TGTGCCAGCAGTGAGGACAGGGTAGGAGAGACCCAGTACTTC,CASSEDRVGETQYF
TRBJ1-2,TRBV7-9,NA,TRBD1,TGTGCCAGCAGCTTTGGAACCGGGACAGGGGATGGCTACACCTTC,CASSFGTGTGDGYTF
TRBJ2-7,TRBV11-2,NA,NA,TGTGCCAGCAGCCTTTGGACAGATTCCTACGAGCAGTACTTC,CASSLWTDSYEQYF
TRBJ1-1,TRBV14,NA,NA,TGTGCCAGCAGCCAAGGTTCTGGGACTGAAGCTTTCTTT,CASSQGSGTEAFF
TRBJ2-1,TRBV7-9,once,NA,TGTGCCAGCAGCCACACCCAACCCGGTTACAATGAGCAGTTCTTC,CASSHTQPGYNEQFF
TRBJ2-7,TRBV28,NA,TRBD1,TGTGCCAGCAGTCCCACGTCGGACAGGGTCTCCTACGAGCAGTACTTC,CASSPTSDRVSYEQYF
TRBJ2-1,TRBV10-3,NA,TRBD1,TGTGCCATCAGTTGGGACAGGGGGCGCGTCAATGAGCAGTTCTTC,CAISWDRGRVNEQFF
TRBJ2-5,TRBV7-7,NA,NA,TGTGCCAGCAGCCCCGATTTGGAAGAGACCCAGTACTTC,CASSPDLEETQYF
TRBJ2-1,TRBV7-9,NA,TRBD1,TGTGCCAGCAGCCACCCTCCAGGGGGCTCTGTCTATGAGCAGTTCTTC,CASSHPPGGSVYEQFF
TRBJ1-5,TRBV9,NA,TRBD1,TGTGCCAGCAGCGCTACGGACAGGGGCGGAGGTCAGCCCCAGCATTTT,CASSATDRGGGQPQHF
TRBJ2-1,TRBV7-9,NA,NA,TGTGCCAGCAGCCCAGCTGTTATCGGTCTGCCCGAAAATAATGAGCAGTTCTTC,CASSPAVIGLPENNEQFF
TRBJ1-2,TRBV27,NA,TRBD1,TGTGCCAGCAGCCTTACACCCCAGGGGGTTAACTATGGCTACACCTTC,CASSLTPQGVNYGYTF
TRBJ2-1,TRBV7-6,once,NA,TGTGCCAGCAGCTTCCTAGTGGGGATGAGGAGCTACAATGAGCAGTTCTTC,CASSFLVGMRSYNEQFF
TRBJ1-4,TRBV28,NA,NA,TGTGCCAGCAGTTTAGACGGTAGGGGTAATGAAAAACTGTTTTTT,CASSLDGRGNEKLFF
TRBJ2-7,TRBV27,NA,NA,TGTGCCAGCAGTTTCGGGCCACCCTACGAGCAGTACTTC,CASSFGPPYEQYF
TRBJ2-6,TRBV28,NA,NA,TGTGCCAGCAGTTTACCGACAGTCCCTGGGGCCCCTGGGGCCAACGTCCTGACTTTC,CASSLPTVPGAPGANVLTF
TRBJ2-3,TRBV28,NA,TRBD1,TGTGCCAGCAGGCCGACAGGGGGCCTTTCCTTTGATACGCAGTATTTT,CASRPTGGLSFDTQYF
TRBJ2-7,TRBV9,NA,TRBD1,TGTGCCAGCAGCGGCTCCGGGGACAGAGCCTACGAGCAGTACTTC,CASSGSGDRAYEQYF
TRBJ2-5,TRBV7-9,NA,NA,TGTGCCAGCAGCTTACTCCTAGACTTACAGGGAAGTGGGGAGACCCAGTACTTC,CASSLLLDLQGSGETQYF
TRBJ2-5,TRBV7-9,NA,NA,TGTGCCAGCAGCTCACCCGAGGGGCCCCAAGAGACCCAGTACTTC,CASSSPEGPQETQYF
TRBJ1-1,TRBV13,NA,NA,TGTGCCAGCAGCAACAGGGTAGGGGCTGAAGCTTTCTTT,CASSNRVGAEAFF
TRBJ2-7,TRBV7-2,NA,TRBD1,TGTGCCAGCAGCTTAGTGACAGGGCCATCCTACGAGCAGTACTTC,CASSLVTGPSYEQYF
TRBJ2-7,TRBV6-6,once,TRBD2,TGTGCCAGCAGCCTGGGGACGGGAGGGTTATACTACGAGCAGTACTTC,CASSLGTGGLYYEQYF